This entry is about one T cell receptor (beta chain). Its antigen is not known. Focal radiation plus CTLA-4 blockade with ipilimumab was administered to patients who had chemo-refractory metastatic non-small-cell lung cancer. Trimming shortened V by 2 bases and J by 6 bases, and 11 bases separated the two germline ends. The germline gives CDR1 MNHEY, CDR2 SVGAGI. The CDR3 runs 14 residues. Only in-frame clones appear in the TCRdb table, and some are missing; sequencing was by immunoSEQ multiplex PCR. The sample records 85,000 to 130,000 clones, over 65% being singletons. The data were obtained in a study of radiotherapy plus CTLA-4 blockade in lung cancer. About the research overall: With 31% of patients having disease control, objective responses were seen in about 18%. General study findings and limits: With interferon-beta, early dynamics of blood T cell clones were reported to best predict response. Expansion in blood of tumor-derived TCR clones was seen after radiotherapy plus ipilimumab.

The J gene is TRBJ1-5, the V gene TRBV6-5, with D unresolved. This receptor was taken from a human donor with non-small cell lung cancer that progressed on radiotherapy plus ipilimumab. Some clones in this sample may be carry-over from other donors' samples. The sequences come from peripheral blood, collected from a patient treated with radiotherapy plus ipilimumab. CDR3 in amino acids: CASSYGVLGQPQHF. Here the CDR3 DNA reads TGTGCCAGCAGTTACGGGGTACTGGGTCAGCCCCAGCATTTT.